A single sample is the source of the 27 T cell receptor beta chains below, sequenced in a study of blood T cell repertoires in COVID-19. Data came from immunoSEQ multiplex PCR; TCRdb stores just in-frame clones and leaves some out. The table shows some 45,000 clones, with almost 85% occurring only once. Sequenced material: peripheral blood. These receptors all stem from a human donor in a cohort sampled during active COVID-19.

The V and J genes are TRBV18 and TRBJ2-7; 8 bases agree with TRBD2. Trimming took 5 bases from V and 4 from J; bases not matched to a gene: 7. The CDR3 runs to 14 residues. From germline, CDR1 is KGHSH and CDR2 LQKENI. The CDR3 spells CASSTSGGGYEQYF. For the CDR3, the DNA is TGTGCCAGCTCAACTAGCGGAGGGGGTTACGAGCAGTACTTC.

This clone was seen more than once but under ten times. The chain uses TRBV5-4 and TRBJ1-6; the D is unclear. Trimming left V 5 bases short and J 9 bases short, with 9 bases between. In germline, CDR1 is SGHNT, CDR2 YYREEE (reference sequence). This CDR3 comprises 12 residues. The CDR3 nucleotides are TGTGCCAGCAGTTCACAGTTTTCACCCCTCCACTTT. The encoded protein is CASSSQFSPLHF.

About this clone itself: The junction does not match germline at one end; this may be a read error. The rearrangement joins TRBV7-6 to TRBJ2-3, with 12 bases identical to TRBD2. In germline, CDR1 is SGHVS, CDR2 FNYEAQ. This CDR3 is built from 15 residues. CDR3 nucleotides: TGTGCCAGCAGCCTAGCGGGAGGGCCGACAGATACGCAGTATTTT. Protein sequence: CASSLAGGPTDTQYF.

The CDR3 is CASSLLREGWDTQYF. CDR3 sequence (DNA): TGTGCCAGCAGCTTATTGCGGGAGGGCTGGGATACGCAGTATTTT. The V call is TRBV11-2, the J call TRBJ2-3; 9 nucleotides line up with TRBD2. V gave up 2 bases and J gave up 6 bases; unmatched junction bases: 6. The CDR3 extends over 15 amino acids. Germline values: CDR1 SGHAT, CDR2 FQNNGV.

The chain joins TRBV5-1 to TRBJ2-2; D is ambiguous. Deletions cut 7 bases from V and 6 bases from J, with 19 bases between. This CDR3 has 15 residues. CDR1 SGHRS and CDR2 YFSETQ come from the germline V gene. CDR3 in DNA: TGCGCCAGCTCTAACCTTGCTATCCTCGCCGGGGAGCTGTTTTTT. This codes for CASSNLAILAGELFF. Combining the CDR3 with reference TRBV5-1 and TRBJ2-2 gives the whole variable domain KAGVTQTPRYLIKTRGQQVTLSCSPISGHRSVSWYQQTPGQGLQFLFEYFSETQRNKGNFPGRFSGRQFSNSRSEMNVSTLELGDSALYLCASSNLAILAGELFFGEGSRLTVL.

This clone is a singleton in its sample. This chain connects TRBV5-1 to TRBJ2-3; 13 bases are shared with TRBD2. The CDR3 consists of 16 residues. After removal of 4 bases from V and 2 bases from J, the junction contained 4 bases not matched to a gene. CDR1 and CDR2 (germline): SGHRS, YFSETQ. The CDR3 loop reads CASSRLAGGLTDTQYF. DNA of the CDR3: TGCGCCAGCAGCAGACTAGCGGGGGGCCTCACAGATACGCAGTATTTT.

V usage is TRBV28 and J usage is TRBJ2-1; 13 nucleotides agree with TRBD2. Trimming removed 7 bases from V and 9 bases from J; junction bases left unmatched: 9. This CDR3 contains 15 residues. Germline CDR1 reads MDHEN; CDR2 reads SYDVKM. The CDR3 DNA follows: TGTGCCAGCACCCTCGGACTAGCGGGAGAAGTTGAGCAGTTCTTC. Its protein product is CASTLGLAGEVEQFF.

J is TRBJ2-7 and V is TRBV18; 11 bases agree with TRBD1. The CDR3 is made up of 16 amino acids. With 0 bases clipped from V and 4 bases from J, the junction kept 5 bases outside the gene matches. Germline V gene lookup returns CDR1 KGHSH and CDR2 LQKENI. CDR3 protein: CASSPPDRGRVYEQYF. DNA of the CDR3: TGTGCCAGCTCACCACCGGACAGGGGGCGCGTATACGAGCAGTACTTC.

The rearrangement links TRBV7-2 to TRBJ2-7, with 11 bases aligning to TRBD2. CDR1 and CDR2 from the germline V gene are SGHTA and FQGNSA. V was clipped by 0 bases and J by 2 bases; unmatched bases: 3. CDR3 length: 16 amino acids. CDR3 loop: CASSLATSGTPYEQYF. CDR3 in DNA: TGTGCCAGCAGCTTAGCGACTAGCGGGACCCCCTACGAGCAGTACTTC.

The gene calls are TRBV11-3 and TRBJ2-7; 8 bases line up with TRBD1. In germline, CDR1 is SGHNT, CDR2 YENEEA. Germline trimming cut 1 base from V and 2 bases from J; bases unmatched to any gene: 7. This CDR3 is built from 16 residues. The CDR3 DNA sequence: TGTGCCAGCAGCTTAGCGAGGGACAGGCCCCCCTACGAGCAGTACTTC. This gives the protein CASSLARDRPPYEQYF.

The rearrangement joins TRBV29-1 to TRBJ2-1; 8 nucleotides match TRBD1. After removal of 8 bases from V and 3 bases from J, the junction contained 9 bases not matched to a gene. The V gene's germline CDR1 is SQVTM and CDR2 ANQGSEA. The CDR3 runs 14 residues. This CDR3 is CSTHPGTGYNEQFF. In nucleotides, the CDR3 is TGCAGCACTCATCCCGGGACAGGCTACAATGAGCAGTTCTTC.

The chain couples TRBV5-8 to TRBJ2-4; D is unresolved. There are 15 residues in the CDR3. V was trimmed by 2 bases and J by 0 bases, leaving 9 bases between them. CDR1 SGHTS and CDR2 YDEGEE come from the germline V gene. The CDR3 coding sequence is TGTGCCAGCAGCTTACGCGGAATAGCCAAAAACATTCAGTACTTC. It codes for CASSLRGIAKNIQYF. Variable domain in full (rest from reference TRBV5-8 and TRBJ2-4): EAGVTQSPTHLIKTRGQQATLRCSPISGHTSVYWYQQALGLGLQFLLWYDEGEERNRGNFPPRFSGRQFPNYSSELNVNALELEDSALYLCASSLRGIAKNIQYFGAGTRLSVL.

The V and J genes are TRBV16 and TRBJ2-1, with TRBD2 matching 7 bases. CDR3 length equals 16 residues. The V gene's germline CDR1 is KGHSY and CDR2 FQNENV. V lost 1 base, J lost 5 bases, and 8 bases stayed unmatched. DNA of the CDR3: TGTGCCAGCAGCCAATTATGGGCTAGCGGAGACAATGAGCAGTTCTTC. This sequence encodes CASSQLWASGDNEQFF. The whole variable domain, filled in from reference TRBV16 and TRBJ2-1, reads GEEVAQTPKHLVRGEGQKAKLYCAPIKGHSYVFWYQQVLKNEFKFLISFQNENVFDETGMPKERFSAKCLPNSPCSLEIQATKLEDSAVYFCASSQLWASGDNEQFFGPGTRLTVL.

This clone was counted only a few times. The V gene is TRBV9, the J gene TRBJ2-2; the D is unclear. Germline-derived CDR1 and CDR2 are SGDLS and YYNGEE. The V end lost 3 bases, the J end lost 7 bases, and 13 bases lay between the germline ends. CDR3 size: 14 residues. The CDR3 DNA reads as TGTGCCAGCAGCGGCAAGGTGCCGGGCGGGGAGCTGTTTTTT. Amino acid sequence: CASSGKVPGGELFF. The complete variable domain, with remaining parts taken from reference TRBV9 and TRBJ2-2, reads DSGVTQTPKHLITATGQRVTLRCSPRSGDLSVYWYQQSLDQGLQFLIQYYNGEERAKGNILERFSAQQFPDLHSELNLSSLELGDSALYFCASSGKVPGGELFFGEGSRLTVL.

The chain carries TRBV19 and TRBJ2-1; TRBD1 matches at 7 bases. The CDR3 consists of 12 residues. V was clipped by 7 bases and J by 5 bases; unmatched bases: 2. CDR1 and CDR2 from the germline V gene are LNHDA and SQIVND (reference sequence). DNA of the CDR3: TGTGCCAGTATGGGACAGAACAATGAGCAGTTCTTC. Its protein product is CASMGQNNEQFF.

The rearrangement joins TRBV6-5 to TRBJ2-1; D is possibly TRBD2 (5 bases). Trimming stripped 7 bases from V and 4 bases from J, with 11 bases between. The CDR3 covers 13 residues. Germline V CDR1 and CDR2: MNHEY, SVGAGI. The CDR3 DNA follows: TGTGCCAGCACCAAACCGGGGTACAATGAGCAGTTCTTC. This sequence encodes CASTKPGYNEQFF.

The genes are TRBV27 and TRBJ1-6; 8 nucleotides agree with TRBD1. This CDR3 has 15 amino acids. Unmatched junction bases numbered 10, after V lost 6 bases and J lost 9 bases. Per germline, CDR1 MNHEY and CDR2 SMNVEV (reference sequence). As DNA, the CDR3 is TGTGCCAGCAGGGGATTCAGGGGGCGAAGTTCACCCCTCCACTTT. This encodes CASRGFRGRSSPLHF.

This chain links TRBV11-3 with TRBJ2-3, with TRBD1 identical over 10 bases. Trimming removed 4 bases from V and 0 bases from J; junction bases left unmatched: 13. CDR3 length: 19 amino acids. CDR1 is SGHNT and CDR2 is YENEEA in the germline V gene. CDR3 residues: CASSSRGQGLRGSTDTQYF. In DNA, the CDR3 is TGTGCCAGCAGCTCCAGGGGACAGGGGTTACGGGGAAGCACAGATACGCAGTATTTT.

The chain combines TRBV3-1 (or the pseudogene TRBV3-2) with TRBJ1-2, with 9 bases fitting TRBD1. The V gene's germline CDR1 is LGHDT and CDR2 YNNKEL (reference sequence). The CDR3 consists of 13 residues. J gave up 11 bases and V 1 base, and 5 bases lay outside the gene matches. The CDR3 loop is CASSQVGQGGYTF. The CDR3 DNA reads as TGTGCCAGCAGCCAAGTGGGACAGGGCGGTTACACCTTC.

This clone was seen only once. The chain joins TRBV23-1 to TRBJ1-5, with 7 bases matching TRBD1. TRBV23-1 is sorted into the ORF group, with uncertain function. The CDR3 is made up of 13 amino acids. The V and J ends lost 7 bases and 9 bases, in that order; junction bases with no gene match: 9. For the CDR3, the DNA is TGCGCCAGCAAGGGACAGCCACTCCCGCCCCAGCATTTT. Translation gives CASKGQPLPPQHF.

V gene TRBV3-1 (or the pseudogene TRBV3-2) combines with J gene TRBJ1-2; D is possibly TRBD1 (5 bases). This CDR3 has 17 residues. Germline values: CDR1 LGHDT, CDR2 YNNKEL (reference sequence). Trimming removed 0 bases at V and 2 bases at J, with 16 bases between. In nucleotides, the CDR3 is TGTGCCAGCAGCCAAGAGTGGGGCGGTAAGTCCAACTATGGCTACACCTTC. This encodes CASSQEWGGKSNYGYTF.

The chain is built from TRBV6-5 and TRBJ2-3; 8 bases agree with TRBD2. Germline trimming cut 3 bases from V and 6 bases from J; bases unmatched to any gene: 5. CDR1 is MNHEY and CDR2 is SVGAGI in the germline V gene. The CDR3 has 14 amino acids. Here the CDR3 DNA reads TGTGCCAGCAGTTATCAAGCGGGAGTCGATACGCAGTATTTT. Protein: CASSYQAGVDTQYF.

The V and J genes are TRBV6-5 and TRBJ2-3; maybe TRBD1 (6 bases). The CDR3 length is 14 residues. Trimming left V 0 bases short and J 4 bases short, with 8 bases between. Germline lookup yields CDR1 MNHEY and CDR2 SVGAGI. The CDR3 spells CASSYSGTPDTQYF. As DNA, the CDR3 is TGTGCCAGCAGTTACTCGGGGACACCAGATACGCAGTATTTT.

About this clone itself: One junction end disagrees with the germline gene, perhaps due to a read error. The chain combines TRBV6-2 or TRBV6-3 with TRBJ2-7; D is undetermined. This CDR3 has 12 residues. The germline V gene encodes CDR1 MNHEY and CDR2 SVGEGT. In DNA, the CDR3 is TGTGCCAGCAGTTACTCGTCTCCTCCATGGAGCTTC. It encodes CASSYSSPPWSF.

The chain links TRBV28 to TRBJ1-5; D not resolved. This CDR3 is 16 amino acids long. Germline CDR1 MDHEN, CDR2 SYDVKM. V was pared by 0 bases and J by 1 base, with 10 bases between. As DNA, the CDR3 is TGTGCCAGCAGTTTATGGGCGGTGGAGAGCAATCAGCCCCAGCATTTT. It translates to CASSLWAVESNQPQHF.

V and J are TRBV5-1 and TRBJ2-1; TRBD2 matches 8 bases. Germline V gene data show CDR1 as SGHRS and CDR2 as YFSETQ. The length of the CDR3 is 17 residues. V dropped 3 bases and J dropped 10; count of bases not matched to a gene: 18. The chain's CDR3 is CASSSLPGLGNSGEQFF. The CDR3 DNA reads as TGCGCCAGCAGCTCCTTACCGGGACTAGGGAACAGCGGCGAGCAGTTCTTC.

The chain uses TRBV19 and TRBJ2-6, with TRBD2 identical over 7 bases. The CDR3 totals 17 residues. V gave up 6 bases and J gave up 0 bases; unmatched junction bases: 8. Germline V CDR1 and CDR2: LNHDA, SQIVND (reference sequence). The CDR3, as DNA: TGTGCCAGTAGCACGGGGGGTACAAGCTCTGGGGCCAACGTCCTGACTTTC. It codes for CASSTGGTSSGANVLTF.